Below, 11 T cell receptor beta chains from the same sample are listed, as sequenced in a study of T cell repertoires in cytomegalovirus infection. Their cognate antigens are unknown. MiXCR, applied by TCRdb to the reads, yields one record per CDR3 protein. Counted here are about 220,000 distinct CDR3 sequences, about 39% occurring once; the ten biggest clones make up more than 50%. Sequencing was performed on CD8+ T cells from cultured PBMCs, taken from culture after CMV antigen stimulation. The source of these receptors is a human donor in good health (CMV status not recorded). Some clones in this sample may be carry-over from other donors' samples.

The V call is TRBV27, the J call TRBJ2-3; D ambiguous. The germline gives CDR1 MNHEY, CDR2 SMNVEV (reference sequence). The ends were cut back, 5 bases at V and 4 bases at J, with 22 bases in the middle. CDR3 length: 17 amino acids. The CDR3 region has the DNA TGTGCCAGCAGTGTCCGACTTGCAGGTGGTGGGGCAGATACGCAGTATTTT. Protein product: CASSVRLAGGGADTQYF.

This clonotype came up a few times. This rearrangement joins TRBV7-6 to TRBJ1-1, with 9 positions matching TRBD1. Germline V CDR1 and CDR2: SGHVS, FNYEAQ. V lost 5 bases to trimming and J lost 0 bases; unmatched junction nucleotides: 4. The CDR3 totals 15 residues. The CDR3 DNA sequence: TGTGCCAGCAGCCCGAGGGACAGGGTGAACACTGAAGCTTTCTTT. As protein: CASSPRDRVNTEAFF.

This clonotype has just a few counts. The J gene is TRBJ2-1, the V gene TRBV7-8, with TRBD2 identical over 9 bases. The germline V gene encodes CDR1 SGHVS and CDR2 FQNEAQ. The CDR3 is 18 residues long. V lost 0 bases to trimming and J lost 8 bases; unmatched junction nucleotides: 14. DNA of the CDR3: TGTGCCAGCAGCTTAGCGCTTATAGGGCTAGCGGGATCGTATGAGCAGTTCTTC. It codes for CASSLALIGLAGSYEQFF.

In this sample, this clonotype turned up a few times. The chain is built from TRBV7-3 and TRBJ1-2; no clear D. In germline, CDR1 is SGHTA, CDR2 FQGTGA. Trimming left V 0 bases short and J 4 bases short, with 6 bases between. This CDR3 has 13 amino acids. This chain's CDR3 is CASSLTYGYGYTF. CDR3 DNA: TGTGCCAGCAGCTTAACGTACGGCTATGGCTACACCTTC.

This clonotype was picked up many times. The chain carries TRBV7-6 and TRBJ1-5, with D maybe TRBD1 (6 bases). Germline assignment: CDR1 SGHVS and CDR2 FNYEAQ. There are 16 residues in the CDR3. V was clipped by 4 bases and J by 7 bases, with 20 bases between them. CDR3 sequence: CASSSEAGAVRQPQHF. DNA for the CDR3: TGTGCCAGCAGCTCCGAGGCGGGGGCAGTTCGGCAGCCCCAGCATTTT.

There are a few counts of this clonotype. The chain has TRBV11-3 and TRBJ2-2, with a tentative D call TRBD1 (6 bases). V was pared by 1 base and J by 6 bases, with 6 bases between. The CDR3 has 13 amino acids. Germline values: CDR1 SGHNT, CDR2 YENEEA. The DNA for the CDR3 is TGTGCCAGCAGCTTAGCAGGGGCCGGGGAGCTGTTTTTT. As protein: CASSLAGAGELFF.

This chain connects TRBV7-8 to TRBJ1-1; D is uncertain. The germline V gene encodes CDR1 SGHVS and CDR2 FQNEAQ. The CDR3 is made up of 15 amino acids. Trimming left V 3 bases short and J 3 bases short, with 14 bases between. The CDR3, as DNA: TGTGCCAGCAGCTTTCGAGGGAGGTGGGACACTGAAGCTTTCTTT. As protein: CASSFRGRWDTEAFF.

This chain connects TRBV7-9 to TRBJ1-3, with a possible D match to TRBD1 (5 bases). The CDR3 contains 17 residues. Germline V CDR1 and CDR2: SEHNR, FQNEAQ (reference sequence). V was cut by 5 bases and J by 0 bases, with 17 bases left in between. Here the CDR3 DNA reads TGTGCCAGCAGCACCCGACAGACTACCTTCTCTGGAAACACCATATATTTT. Its translation: CASSTRQTTFSGNTIYF.

The chain is built from TRBV2 and TRBJ2-7, with D maybe TRBD2 (5 bases). Trimming pared 1 base from V and 3 bases from J, leaving 19 bases between. Germline V CDR1 and CDR2: SNHLY, FYNNEI. This CDR3 region has 17 residues. The CDR3 sequence is CASSEGRIEGFGYEQYF. As DNA, the CDR3 is TGTGCCAGCAGTGAAGGACGGATAGAGGGTTTTGGCTACGAGCAGTACTTC.

The rearrangement joins TRBV27 to TRBJ2-1; 10 bases map to TRBD2. This CDR3 comprises 13 residues. Germline CDR1 is MNHEY and CDR2 is SMNVEV (reference sequence). V dropped 7 bases and J dropped 9; count of bases not matched to a gene: 6. The CDR3 region is CASNLAGASEQFF. Here the CDR3 DNA reads TGTGCCAGCAACCTAGCGGGAGCGAGTGAGCAGTTCTTC.

This clonotype was recorded once. J is TRBJ1-5 and V is TRBV15; weak D call: TRBD1 (6 bases). There are 14 residues in the CDR3. Per germline, CDR1 LNHNV and CDR2 YYDKDF (reference sequence). Deletions cut 5 bases from V and 7 bases from J, with 15 bases between. As DNA, the CDR3 is TGTGCCACCAGCGGCACAGGGAGCTCGCAGCCCCAGCATTTT. Translated, it gives CATSGTGSSQPQHF.